Included here is one TCR beta chain sequence, with context. The germline gives CDR1 LNHDA, CDR2 SQIVND (reference sequence). With V trimmed by 3 bases and J by 0 bases, 2 bases remained unmatched. This CDR3 spans 16 amino acids. No patient had autoimmune disease or received systemic immunosuppression. Produced via immunoSEQ multiplex PCR; TCRdb's table is partial and in-frame only. The repertoire holds 40,000 or so clones, around nine tenths seen once, with approximately 13% in the top ten. This record belongs to a study of OX40 agonist ivuxolimab in advanced cancers. Study in general: Patients in the trial were receiving intravenous ivuxolimab every 2 weeks, at doses of 0.01 to 10 mg/kg. Enrolled patients in dose escalation had cancers that were hepatocellular carcinoma, melanoma, renal cell or head and neck cancer.

This TCR was recovered from an adult with an advanced solid tumor such as melanoma, head and neck, liver or kidney cancer. The chain uses TRBV19 and TRBJ2-3, with 11 bases identical to TRBD2. Sequenced material: CD4+ or CD8+ T cells sorted from blood, taken in a trial of the OX40 agonist ivuxolimab. CDR3 in amino acids: CASSISSGGSTDTQYF. CDR3 DNA sequence: TGTGCCAGTAGTATTTCTAGCGGGGGGAGCACAGATACGCAGTATTTT.